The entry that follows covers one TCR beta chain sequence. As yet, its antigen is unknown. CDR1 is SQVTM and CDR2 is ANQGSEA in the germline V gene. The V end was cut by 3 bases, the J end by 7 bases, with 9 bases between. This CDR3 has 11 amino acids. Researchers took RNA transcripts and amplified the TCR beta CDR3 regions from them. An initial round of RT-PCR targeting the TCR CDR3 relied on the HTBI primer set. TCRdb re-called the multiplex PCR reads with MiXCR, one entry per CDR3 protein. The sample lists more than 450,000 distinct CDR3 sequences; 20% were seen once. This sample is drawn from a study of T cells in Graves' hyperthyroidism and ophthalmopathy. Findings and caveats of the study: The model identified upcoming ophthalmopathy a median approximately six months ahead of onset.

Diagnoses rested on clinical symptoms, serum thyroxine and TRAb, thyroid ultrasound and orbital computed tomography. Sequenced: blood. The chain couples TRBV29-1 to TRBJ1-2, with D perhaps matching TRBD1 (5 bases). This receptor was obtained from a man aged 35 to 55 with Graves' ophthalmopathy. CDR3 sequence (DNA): TGCAGCGTTGAGCAGGGTTCTGGCTACACCTTC. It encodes CSVEQGSGYTF.